What follows is one T cell receptor beta chain and its context. The CDR3 sequence is 17 residues long. V shed 1 base, J shed 4 bases, and the junction held 9 bases outside the gene matches. Germline V gene data show CDR1 as SGHTA and CDR2 as FQGTGA. Using immunoSEQ multiplex PCR, the repertoire was profiled, and TCRdb retains in-frame clones only, with some absent. Of approximately 260,000 clones listed, 89% were seen once; the top ten hold approximately 2%. The study recruited people aged about 18 to 89 years across more than 20 US areas. Two negative PCRs, clearance, or symptom resolution were required of recovered Cohort 3 donors. The sample belongs to a study of blood T cell repertoires in COVID-19. In the study overall: Acute and convalescent COVID-19 specimens originated in the United States, Italy and Spain.

Sequencing input: PBMCs or T cells enriched from blood (not recorded which). V gene TRBV7-3 combines with J gene TRBJ2-2; 7 bases map to TRBD2. The TCR sequence derives from a woman aged 60-75 years who had recovered from COVID-19. The DNA of the CDR3 is TGTGCCAGCAGCTTAAGCGGGAGAGGTCCGGTCACCGGGGAGCTGTTTTTT. Translating gives CASSLSGRGPVTGELFF.